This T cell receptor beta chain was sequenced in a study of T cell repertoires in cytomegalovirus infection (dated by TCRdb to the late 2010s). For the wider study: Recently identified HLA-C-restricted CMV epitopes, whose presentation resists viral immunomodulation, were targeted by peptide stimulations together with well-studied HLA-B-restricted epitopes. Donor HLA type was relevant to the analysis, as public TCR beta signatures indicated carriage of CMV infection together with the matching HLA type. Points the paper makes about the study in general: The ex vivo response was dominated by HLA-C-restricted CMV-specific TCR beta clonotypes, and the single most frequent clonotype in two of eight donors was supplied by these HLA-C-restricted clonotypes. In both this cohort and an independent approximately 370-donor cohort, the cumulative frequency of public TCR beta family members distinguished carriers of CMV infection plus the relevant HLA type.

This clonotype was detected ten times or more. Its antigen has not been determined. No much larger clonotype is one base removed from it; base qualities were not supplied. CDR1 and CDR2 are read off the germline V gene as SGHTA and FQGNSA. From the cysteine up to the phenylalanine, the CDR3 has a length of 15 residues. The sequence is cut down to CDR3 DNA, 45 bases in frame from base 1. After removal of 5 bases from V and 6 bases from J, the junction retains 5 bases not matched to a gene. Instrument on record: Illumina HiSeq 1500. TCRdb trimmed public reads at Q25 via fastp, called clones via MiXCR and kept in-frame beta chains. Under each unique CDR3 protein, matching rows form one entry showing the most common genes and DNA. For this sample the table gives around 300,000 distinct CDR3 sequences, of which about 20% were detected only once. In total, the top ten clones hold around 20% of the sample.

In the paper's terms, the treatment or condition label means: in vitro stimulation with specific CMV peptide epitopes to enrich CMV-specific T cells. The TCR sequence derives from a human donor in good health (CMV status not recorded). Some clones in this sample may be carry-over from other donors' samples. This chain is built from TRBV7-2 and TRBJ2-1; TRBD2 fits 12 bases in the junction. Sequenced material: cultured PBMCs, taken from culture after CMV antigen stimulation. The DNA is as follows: TGTGCCAGCAGCGGACTAGCGGGGTCCAGCAATGAGCAGTTCTTC. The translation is CASSGLAGSSNEQFF. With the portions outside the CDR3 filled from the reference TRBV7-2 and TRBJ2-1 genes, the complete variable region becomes GAGVSQSPSNKVTEKGKDVELRCDPISGHTALYWYRQSLGQGLEFLIYFQGNSAPDKSGLPSDRFSAERTGGSVSTLTIQRTQQEDSAVYLCASSGLAGSSNEQFFGPGTRLTVL.